These T cell receptor beta chains were read from a single sample in a study of cytomegalovirus exposure and HLA in healthy donors. TCRdb's table, derived via immunoSEQ multiplex PCR, lists solely in-frame clones and lacks some. Here the sample spans tens of thousands of clones, 65% to 85% being singletons. The sequencing sample was made of PBMCs. These receptors were obtained from a girl aged 2-10 years in good health and CMV-seropositive. Each CDR3 is given with its conserved first and last residue. Each record gives: V gene, clone size, D gene, J gene, CDR3 DNA, CDR3 protein. A D gene is named only where the DNA matches it firmly. Size values are once, few and many counts, or a class for expanded clones, and some rows have none.

V: TRBV4-1
size: -
D: TRBD1
J: TRBJ2-7
DNA: TGCGCCAGCAGCCAACAGGGACAGGGCCTCGGCGAGCAGTACTTC
CDR3: CASSQQGQGLGEQYF

V: TRBV29-1
size: -
D: TRBD2
J: TRBJ2-5
DNA: TGCAGCGTTGAAAGGGCTAGCGGGAGTCTAGAGACCCAGTACTTC
CDR3: CSVERASGSLETQYF

V: TRBV10-3
size: -
D: -
J: TRBJ2-7
DNA: TGTGCCATCTCTGGACAAAGCTCCTACGAGCAGTACTTC
CDR3: CAISGQSSYEQYF

V: TRBV5-1
size: few
D: TRBD2
J: TRBJ2-1
DNA: TGCGCCAGCAGCTTGTGGGACAGGGCCGGACTAGCGGGTTTCAATGAGCAGTTCTTC
CDR3: CASSLWDRAGLAGFNEQFF

V: TRBV29-1
size: few
D: -
J: TRBJ2-5
DNA: TGCAGCGTTGAAGGGCAGGGAAAGGAGACCCAGTACTTC
CDR3: CSVEGQGKETQYF

V: TRBV27
size: once
D: -
J: TRBJ1-5
DNA: TGTGCCAGCAGACGAGGAGGGAATCAGCCCCAGCATTTT
CDR3: CASRRGGNQPQHF

V: TRBV5-4
size: -
D: -
J: TRBJ2-1
DNA: TGTGCCAGCAGCTCGGGTAGGAGTACTAGCCGCCAGCTCTCCTACAATGAGCAGTTCTTC
CDR3: CASSSGRSTSRQLSYNEQFF

V: TRBV9
size: -
D: -
J: TRBJ1-5
DNA: TGTGCCAGCAGCGTAGGGGCAGCCTTCGACAATCAGCCCCAGCATTTT
CDR3: CASSVGAAFDNQPQHF

V: TRBV28
size: -
D: -
J: TRBJ1-3
DNA: TGTGCCAGCAGTCGACGAGGTATAAGCTCTGGAAACACCATATATTTT
CDR3: CASSRRGISSGNTIYF

V: TRBV4-3
size: -
D: -
J: TRBJ1-1
DNA: TGCGCCAGCAGCCAAGATCTGCCGGGAATGAGGAACACTGAAGCTTTCTTT
CDR3: CASSQDLPGMRNTEAFF

V: TRBV19
size: -
D: -
J: TRBJ1-4
DNA: TGTGCCAGTAATACAGGAGCAACTAATGAAAAACTGTTTTTT
CDR3: CASNTGATNEKLFF

V: TRBV7-9
size: -
D: -
J: TRBJ1-1
DNA: TGTGCCAGCAGCCCCATGGGCCAAACAGAAGCTTTCTTT
CDR3: CASSPMGQTEAFF

V: TRBV4-1
size: -
D: TRBD2
J: TRBJ2-7
DNA: TGCGCCAGCAGCCTCACTAACTTAAAGACTAGCGGGCGTAACGAGCAGTACTTC
CDR3: CASSLTNLKTSGRNEQYF

V: TRBV28
size: -
D: -
J: TRBJ1-5
DNA: TGTGCCAGCAGTCTTGGGGGGAACCTTAGCAATCAGCCCCAGCATTTT
CDR3: CASSLGGNLSNQPQHF

V: TRBV5-6
size: -
D: -
J: TRBJ1-1
DNA: TGTGCCAGCAGCTTGGACAGGAACACTGAAGCTTTCTTT
CDR3: CASSLDRNTEAFF

V: TRBV27
size: -
D: -
J: TRBJ1-5
DNA: TGTGCCAGCAGGTACGAACAGGGCCCTTATAGCAATCAGCCCCAGCATTTT
CDR3: CASRYEQGPYSNQPQHF

V: TRBV30
size: -
D: -
J: TRBJ1-5
DNA: TGTGCCTGGAGTGAGTACAGGCCTTATAGCAATCAGCCCCAGCATTTT
CDR3: CAWSEYRPYSNQPQHF

V: TRBV7-2
size: -
D: TRBD1
J: TRBJ1-1
DNA: TGTGCCAGCAGCTTAGGGGGACAGGGGGCCGGCGAAGCTTTCTTT
CDR3: CASSLGGQGAGEAFF

V: TRBV5-1
size: -
D: TRBD1
J: TRBJ2-5
DNA: TGCGCCAGCAGCTTGGCCTGGGGACAGCAAGAGACCCAGTACTTC
CDR3: CASSLAWGQQETQYF

V: TRBV28
size: -
D: TRBD1
J: TRBJ1-4
DNA: TGTGCCAGCTGGGGACAGCGAAATGAAAAACTGTTTTTT
CDR3: CASWGQRNEKLFF

V: TRBV18
size: -
D: -
J: TRBJ1-4
DNA: TGTGCCAGCTCACCACCGGGAGACAAACTGTTTTTT
CDR3: CASSPPGDKLFF

V: TRBV5-1
size: -
D: -
J: TRBJ2-3
DNA: TGCGCCAGCAGCTTGGCGGGGGAGGCAGATACGCAGTATTTT
CDR3: CASSLAGEADTQYF

V: TRBV10-3
size: -
D: -
J: TRBJ2-1
DNA: TGTGCCATCACTAGAGCGGCGGGTGGGGATGAGCAGTTCTTC
CDR3: CAITRAAGGDEQFF

V: TRBV5-6
size: -
D: -
J: TRBJ1-1
DNA: TGTGCCAGCAGCTTGTTGAGAGAGGGAACTCCTTTCTTT
CDR3: CASSLLREGTPFF

V: TRBV5-5
size: -
D: -
J: TRBJ1-3
DNA: TGTGCCAGCAGCTTGGGTCTGAGCTCTGGAAACACCATATATTTT
CDR3: CASSLGLSSGNTIYF

V: TRBV11-2
size: -
D: -
J: TRBJ1-1
DNA: TGTGCCAGCAGCTCGGGACTCCTGAACACTGAAGCTTTCTTT
CDR3: CASSSGLLNTEAFF

V: TRBV7-6
size: -
D: TRBD1
J: TRBJ1-3
DNA: TGTGCCAGCAGACCGACAGGGGAGTGCTTAGACGCTTGTCTCTCTGGAAACACCATATATTTT
CDR3: CASRPTGECLDACLSGNTIYF

V: TRBV5-1
size: -
D: TRBD1
J: TRBJ2-7
DNA: TGCGCCAGCAGCCAACAGGGGACCGAGCAGTACTTC
CDR3: CASSQQGTEQYF

V: TRBV4-1
size: -
D: TRBD1
J: TRBJ1-1
DNA: TGCGCCAGCACCCGAGGGGGACAGGGGCTGAGCACTGAAGCTTTCTTT
CDR3: CASTRGGQGLSTEAFF

V: TRBV6-4
size: few
D: TRBD1
J: TRBJ1-2
DNA: TGTGCCAGCAGATTTAATACGACAGGGGGAGACTATGGCTACACCTTC
CDR3: CASRFNTTGGDYGYTF

V: TRBV6-5
size: -
D: -
J: TRBJ2-7
DNA: TGTGCCAGCAGTTACCCGGGAAGGGAAGAGCAGTACTTC
CDR3: CASSYPGREEQYF

V: TRBV7-9
size: -
D: TRBD1
J: TRBJ2-2
DNA: TGTGCCAGCAGCTTACGGGACAGGGGGCGATACACCGGGGAGCTGTTTTTT
CDR3: CASSLRDRGRYTGELFF

V: TRBV7-8
size: -
D: -
J: TRBJ1-1
DNA: TGTGCCAGCAGCCAACGGGGGACTGAAGCTTTCTTT
CDR3: CASSQRGTEAFF

V: TRBV15
size: -
D: -
J: TRBJ1-5
DNA: TGTGCCACCAGCGAGGGGGATCAGCCCCAGCATTTT
CDR3: CATSEGDQPQHF